Here is one T cell receptor (beta chain) with its context. Its antigen is not known. This sample stems from a study of radiation and T cells in renal cell carcinoma. Time point in this sample: blood 4 weeks post-SBRT, at nephrectomy. Specified treatment: 15 Gy SBRT to primary tumor, nephrectomy 4 weeks later. Nephrectomy followed 15 Gy stereotactic body radiation by 4 weeks. The patient's renal cell carcinoma had clear cell pathology. Germline V lookup: CDR1 MGHDK, CDR2 SYGVNS. The CDR3 is 15 amino acids. Deletions cut 5 bases from V and 0 bases from J, with 10 bases between. Findings of the study overall: Pretreatment tumor biopsies were lacking, so baseline clonotypes are unknown.

The assay was immunoSEQ multiplex PCR, and TCRdb's table has in-frame clones only and misses some. The sample yields about 100,000 clones, 84% seen once. This TCR derives from a man aged 60-69 years with renal cell carcinoma. The material sequenced was blood, taken from a patient whose treatment included radiotherapy and nephrectomy. J is TRBJ2-2 and V is TRBV25-1, with D hard to call. CDR3 sequence (DNA): TGTGCCAGCAGTATGGGGTGGTCGAACACCGGGGAGCTGTTTTTT. This sequence encodes CASSMGWSNTGELFF.